This T cell receptor (beta chain) came from a study of OX40 agonist ivuxolimab in advanced cancers. V gave up 2 bases and J gave up 0 bases, with 6 bases separating them. This CDR3 spans 14 amino acids. CDR1 and CDR2 from the germline V gene are MGHDK and SYGVNS. Here immunoSEQ multiplex PCR was the method, and the copy in TCRdb shows in-frame clones only, minus some. The sample records approximately 87,000 clones, approximately 90% being singletons. General study points: The investigators did not determine what antigen specificity the expanded peripheral T cells had.

For this clone: The antigen is unknown.

The sequences come from CD4+ or CD8+ T cells sorted from blood, collected in a trial of the OX40 agonist ivuxolimab. The chain carries TRBV25-1 and TRBJ2-3; no firm D call. The sequence was collected from an adult with an advanced solid tumor such as melanoma, head and neck, liver or kidney cancer. CDR3 DNA sequence: TGTGCCAGCAGTGAAGGTCTAAGCACAGATACGCAGTATTTT. Its translation: CASSEGLSTDTQYF.